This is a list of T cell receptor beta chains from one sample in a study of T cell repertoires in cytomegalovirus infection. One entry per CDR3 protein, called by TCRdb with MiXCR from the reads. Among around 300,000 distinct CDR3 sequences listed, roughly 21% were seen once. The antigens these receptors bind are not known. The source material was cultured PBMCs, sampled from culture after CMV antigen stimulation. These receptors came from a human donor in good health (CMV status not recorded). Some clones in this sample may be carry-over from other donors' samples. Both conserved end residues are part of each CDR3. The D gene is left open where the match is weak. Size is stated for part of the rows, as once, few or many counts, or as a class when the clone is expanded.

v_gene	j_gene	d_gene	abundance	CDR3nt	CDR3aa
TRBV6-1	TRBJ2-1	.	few	TGTGCCAGCAGTGAAAGGACAGACTACAATGAGCAGTTCTTC	CASSERTDYNEQFF
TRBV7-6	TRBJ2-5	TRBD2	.	TGTGCCAGCAGCTCGTACAGCGGGGAAGAGACCCAGTACTTC	CASSSYSGEETQYF
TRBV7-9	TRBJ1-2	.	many	TGTGCCAGCAGCTTCCTGTTGCGAGACTACACCTTC	CASSFLLRDYTF
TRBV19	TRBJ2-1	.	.	TGTGCCAGTAGCAAAACCCGGGACTTTTACAATGAGCAGTTCTTC	CASSKTRDFYNEQFF
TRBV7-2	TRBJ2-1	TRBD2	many	TGTGCCACCGAAGCGGGAGGTGGGTCCTACAATGAGCAGTTCTTC	CATEAGGGSYNEQFF
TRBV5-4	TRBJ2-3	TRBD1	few	TGTGCCAGCAGCTTGGGTCGGAACAGGGGCGCCGATACGCAGTATTTT	CASSLGRNRGADTQYF
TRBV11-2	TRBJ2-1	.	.	TGTGCCAGCAGCTTATTAGGGAACAATGAGCAGTTCTTC	CASSLLGNNEQFF
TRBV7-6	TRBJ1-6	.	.	TGTGCCAGCAGCCAACAGTCACAGGGTGCCCTCCACTTT	CASSQQSQGALHF
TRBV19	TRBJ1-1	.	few	TGTGCCAGTAGTAACCGACCGACTAACACTGAAGCTTTCTTT	CASSNRPTNTEAFF
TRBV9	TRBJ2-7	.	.	TGTGCCAGCAGCGTAGCGACGGCGTCAACCTACGAGCAGTACTTC	CASSVATASTYEQYF
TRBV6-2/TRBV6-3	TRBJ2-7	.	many	TGTGCCAGCAGACCCCCCTCCAGCGGGTGGTCCCACGAGCAGTACTTC	CASRPPSSGWSHEQYF
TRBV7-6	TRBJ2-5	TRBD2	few	TGTGCCAGCAGCGCGGACGGGAGGGCCGGAGAGACCCAGTACTTC	CASSADGRAGETQYF
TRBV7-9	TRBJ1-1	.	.	TGTGCCAGCAGCTTAGGTTCCGGGAGTGGGAACACTGAAGCTTTCTTT	CASSLGSGSGNTEAFF
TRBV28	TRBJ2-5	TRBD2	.	TGTGCCAGCAGTCCCGGGACTAGCTGGGGGGAGACCCAGTACTTC	CASSPGTSWGETQYF
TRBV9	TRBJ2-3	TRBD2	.	TGTGCCAGCAGCCTCGGACTAGCGGAAGATACGCAGTATTTT	CASSLGLAEDTQYF
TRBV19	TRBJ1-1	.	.	TGTGCCAGTAATCAGGGGAGGAGGCCTGAAGCTTTCTTT	CASNQGRRPEAFF
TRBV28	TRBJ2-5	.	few	TGTGCCAGCACCCCATACGGTGAGGCAGGGACCCAAGAGACCCAGTACTTC	CASTPYGEAGTQETQYF
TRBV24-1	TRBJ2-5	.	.	TGTGCCACCAGTGATCCGGACACTGAAGAGACCCAGTACTTC	CATSDPDTEETQYF
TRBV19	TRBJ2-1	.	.	TGTGCCACGATGGGGAGACAATCCTACAATGAGCAGTTCTTC	CATMGRQSYNEQFF
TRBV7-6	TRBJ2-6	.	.	TGTGCCAGCAGCTTAGCGGTCCTCTCTGGGGCCAACGTCCTGACTTTC	CASSLAVLSGANVLTF
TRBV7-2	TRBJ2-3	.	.	TGTGCCAGCAGCCCTTTTGCAGATACGCAGTATTTT	CASSPFADTQYF
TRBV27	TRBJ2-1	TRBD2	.	TGTGCCAGCAGTATGACTAGCGAGGAGGGTGAGCAGTTCTTC	CASSMTSEEGEQFF
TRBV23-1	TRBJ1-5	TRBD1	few	TGCGCCAGCACCCGACGACAGGGTTTAAATCAGCCCCAGCATTTT	CASTRRQGLNQPQHF
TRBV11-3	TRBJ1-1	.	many	TGTGCCAGCAGCTTCTTCCAGGGGAACACTGAAGCTTTCTTT	CASSFFQGNTEAFF
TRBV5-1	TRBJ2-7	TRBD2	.	TGCGCCAGCAGCTTGGGGACTAGCGAAAACGAGCAGTACTTC	CASSLGTSENEQYF
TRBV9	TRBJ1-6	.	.	TGTGCCAGCAGCGCCCTCGCGGGTGTTAGGACACCCCTCCACTTT	CASSALAGVRTPLHF
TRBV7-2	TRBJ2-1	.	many	TGTGCCAGCAGCTTGGGGGGATCGGAGAATGAGCAGTTCTTC	CASSLGGSENEQFF
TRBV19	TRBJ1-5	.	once	TGTGCCATTGGGTCCTACGGTAGCAATCAGCCCCAGCATTTT	CAIGSYGSNQPQHF
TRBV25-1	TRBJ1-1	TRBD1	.	TGTGCCAGCAGTGACCCGACAGGGACTACTGAAGCTTTCTTT	CASSDPTGTTEAFF
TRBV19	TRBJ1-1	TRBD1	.	TGTGCCAGTAGCACAGGGGCGGCGGCTTTCTTT	CASSTGAAAFF
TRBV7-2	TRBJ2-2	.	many	TGTGCCAGCAGCTTAGGCACTAGCTACACCGGGGAGCTGTTTTTT	CASSLGTSYTGELFF
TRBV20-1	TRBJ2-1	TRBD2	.	TGCAGTGCTACTCCTCAAGGGACTAGCGGCAATGAGCAGTTCTTC	CSATPQGTSGNEQFF
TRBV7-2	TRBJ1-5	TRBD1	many	TGTGCCAGCAGCTTAGTGGGCCAGGGGGCGAGACAGCCCCAGCATTTT	CASSLVGQGARQPQHF
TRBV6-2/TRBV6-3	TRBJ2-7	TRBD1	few	TGTGCCAGCAACCCGGACAGGGCCTCCTACGAGCAGTACTTC	CASNPDRASYEQYF
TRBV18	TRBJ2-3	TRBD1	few	TGTGCCAGCTCACCTAACAGGGGTCGTTACACAGATACGCAGTATTTT	CASSPNRGRYTDTQYF
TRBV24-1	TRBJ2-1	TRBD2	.	TGTGCCACCAGTGACCCCTCGGGTAGCGGGCAGTACAATGAGCAGTTCTTC	CATSDPSGSGQYNEQFF
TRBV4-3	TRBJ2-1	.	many	TGCGCCAGCAGCCAAGATTCCAGCTACAATGAGCAGTTCTTC	CASSQDSSYNEQFF
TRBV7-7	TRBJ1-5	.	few	TGTGCTAGCAGTAAAGGGACGGGTCAGCCCCAGCATTTT	CASSKGTGQPQHF
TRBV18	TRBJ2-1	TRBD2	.	TGTGCCAGCTCAGCCCTAGCGGGAGTCTACAATGAGCAGTTCTTC	CASSALAGVYNEQFF
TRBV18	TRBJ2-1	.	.	TGTGCCAGCTCACTCCAAAACAATGAGCAGTTCTTC	CASSLQNNEQFF
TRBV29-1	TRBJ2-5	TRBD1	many	TGCAGCGTCACTCCGGGACAGGGGGGGGGGACCCAGTACTTC	CSVTPGQGGGTQYF
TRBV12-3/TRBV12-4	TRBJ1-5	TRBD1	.	TGTGCCAGCAGTTTAGGTGAGACAGGGAACAATCAGCCCCAGCATTTT	CASSLGETGNNQPQHF
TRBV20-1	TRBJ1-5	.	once	TGCAGTGCTAGGGGAGACAGTAGCAATCAGCCCCAGCATTTT	CSARGDSSNQPQHF
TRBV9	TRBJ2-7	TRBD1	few	TGTGCCAGCAGCGCGACCGGACAGGGGGCTTACGAGCAGTACTTC	CASSATGQGAYEQYF
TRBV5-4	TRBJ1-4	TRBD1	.	TGTGCCAGCAGCTCAAGGGACAGTCTGGGGGAAAAACTGTTTTTT	CASSSRDSLGEKLFF